This T cell receptor (beta chain) stems from a study of blood T cells in healthy people across ages. This clonotype was seen a handful of times. What it recognizes is unknown. Whole-study findings and limits: Across the age range, TCR beta diversity per million T cells fell in a roughly linear way.

The V gene's germline CDR1 is SQVTM and CDR2 ANQGSEA. This CDR3 is 15 amino acids long. The V segment lost 4 bases and the J segment 1 base; nucleotides outside the gene matches: 6. It was with a sample-barcoded 5' primer and a J-beta primer mix that a second PCR of roughly 6 to 12 cycles was run. TCRdb reprocessed the 5' RACE reads via MiXCR and lists one record per CDR3 protein. In the table there are hundreds of thousands of distinct CDR3 sequences, around 50% of which are singletons. This chain links TRBV29-1 with TRBJ2-5; 10 nucleotides agree with TRBD1. Sequencing used blood. The TCR sequence derives from a man older than 75 in good health. The CDR3 DNA is TGCAGCGTTGGGGACAGGGGCGCACTCCAAGAGACCCAGTACTTC. This gives the protein CSVGDRGALQETQYF.